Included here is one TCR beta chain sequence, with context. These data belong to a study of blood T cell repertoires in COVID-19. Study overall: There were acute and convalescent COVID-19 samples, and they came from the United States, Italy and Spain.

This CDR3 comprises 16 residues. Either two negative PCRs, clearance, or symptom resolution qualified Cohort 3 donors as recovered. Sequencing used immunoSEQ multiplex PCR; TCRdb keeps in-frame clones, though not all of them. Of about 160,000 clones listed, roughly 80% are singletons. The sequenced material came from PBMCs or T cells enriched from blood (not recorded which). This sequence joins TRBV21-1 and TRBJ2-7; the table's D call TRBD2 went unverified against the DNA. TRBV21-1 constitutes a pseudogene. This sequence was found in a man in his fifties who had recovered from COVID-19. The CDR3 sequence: CASSTHRLAGDYEQYF. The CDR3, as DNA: TGTGCCAGCAGCACACACCGACTAGCGGGGGACTACGAGCAGTACTTC.